The clone carrying this T cell receptor beta chain was counted a few times. Its cognate antigen is unknown. At the DNA level, this CDR3 is encoded by other sequences in the same sample as well. TCRB transcripts that were expressed got sequenced, as all of the isolated RNA had been reverse transcribed. The method was immunoSEQ multiplex PCR; TCRdb's version includes in-frame clones alone and lacks a portion of them. Counted here are over 700,000 clones, 15% to 20% occurring once; the ten biggest clones make up 0.023%. Each of the CD4+ naive, central memory, regulatory and stem cell-like memory populations was sorted via CD45RO/CCR7/CD25/CD127/CD95/CD27. V lost 6 bases, J lost 7 bases, and 10 bases lay in between. This CDR3 is 11 amino acids long. CDR1 and CDR2 from the germline V gene are SQVTM and ANQGSEA. This sample was included in a study of beta chain features in type 1 diabetes. Whole-study findings and limits: PCR might pick shorter templates more often, in the same way for patients and controls.

The sequenced sample was naive CD4+ T cells from blood. The chain has TRBV29-1 and TRBJ2-1; D may be TRBD2 (5 bases). The clonotype originates from a woman in her late teens or twenties in good health. The CDR3 region is CSVARGNEQFF. The CDR3 nucleotides read TGCAGCGTAGCCAGAGGGAATGAGCAGTTCTTC.